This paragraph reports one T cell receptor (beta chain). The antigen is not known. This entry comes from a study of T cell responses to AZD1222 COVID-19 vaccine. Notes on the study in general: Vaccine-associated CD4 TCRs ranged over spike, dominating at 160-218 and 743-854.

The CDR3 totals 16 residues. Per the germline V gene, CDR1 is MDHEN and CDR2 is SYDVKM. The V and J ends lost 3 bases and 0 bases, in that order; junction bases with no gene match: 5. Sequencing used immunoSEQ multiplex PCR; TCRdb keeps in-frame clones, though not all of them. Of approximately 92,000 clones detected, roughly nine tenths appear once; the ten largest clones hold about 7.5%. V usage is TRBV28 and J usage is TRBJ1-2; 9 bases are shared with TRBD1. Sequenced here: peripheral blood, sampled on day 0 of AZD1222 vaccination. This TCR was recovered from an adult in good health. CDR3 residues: CASSFDRGGSNYGYTF. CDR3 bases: TGTGCCAGCAGTTTCGACAGGGGGGGTTCTAACTATGGCTACACCTTC.